This TCR beta chain originates from a study of shared clonotypes between healthy human individuals. Trimming took 10 bases from V and 0 from J, leaving 10 bases between them. The CDR3 covers 13 residues. CDR1 MDHEN and CDR2 SYDVKM come from the germline V gene. General study results and limits: Clonotype sharing across four donors was observed for 4% to 6.5% of naive CD4 clonotypes.

Data came from immunoSEQ multiplex PCR; TCRdb stores just in-frame clones and leaves some out. The sample records about 1 million clones, 65% to 80% being singletons. In the case of this clone: Its specificity is not known.

Sequenced material: memory CD4+ T cells sorted from blood. Subset meaning: CD45RA-negative fraction. The TCR originated in a man between 18 and 35 years old in good health. The chain carries TRBV28 and TRBJ2-4; D is undetermined. The CDR3 reads CATSDAAKNIQYF. Here the CDR3 DNA reads TGTGCCACTTCGGACGCAGCCAAAAACATTCAGTACTTC.